The 27 T cell receptor beta chains below all came from one sample that was sequenced in a study of PD-L1 blockade in urothelial cancer. Some clones are missing from TCRdb's copy, which holds only in-frame ones; the method was immunoSEQ multiplex PCR. The sample records tens of thousands of clones, 87% being singletons. The sample in question was PBMCs, obtained around atezolizumab (anti-PD-L1) treatment. All receptors derive from a woman aged 70-85 years with urothelial cancer.

The chain uses TRBV9 and TRBJ2-1, with TRBD2 identical over 12 bases. The trim removed 3 bases at V and 2 bases at J, leaving 3 bases unmatched. The CDR3 has 16 residues. Germline assignment: CDR1 SGDLS and CDR2 YYNGEE. CDR3 in DNA: TGTGCCAGCAGCGGGACTAGCGGGAAGACCTACAATGAGCAGTTCTTC. Residues: CASSGTSGKTYNEQFF.

This chain links TRBV19 with TRBJ2-1, with D possibly TRBD2 on 5 matching bases. The V end was cut by 3 bases, the J end by 8 bases, with 17 bases between. This CDR3 is built from 15 residues. CDR1 is LNHDA and CDR2 is SQIVND in the germline V gene (reference sequence). This CDR3 is CASSMRERAWDEQFF. The CDR3 DNA follows: TGTGCCAGTAGTATGAGGGAGAGGGCATGGGATGAGCAGTTCTTC.

This chain links TRBV7-9 with TRBJ1-4; TRBD1 aligns across 12 bases. V was pared by 9 bases and J by 7 bases, with 15 bases of the junction left unmatched. Germline lookup yields CDR1 SEHNR and CDR2 FQNEAQ (reference sequence). CDR3 size: 17 residues. CDR3 DNA: TGTGCCAGACCAGGGGGGACAGGGGGCCCGGGGGGTGAAAAACTGTTTTTT. It translates to CARPGGTGGPGGEKLFF. Supplemented by reference TRBV7-9 and TRBJ1-4, the full variable domain reads DTGVSQNPRHKITKRGQNVTFRCDPISEHNRLYWYRQTLGQGPEFLTYFQNEAQLEKSRLLSDRFSAERPKGSFSTLEIQRTEQGDSAMYLCARPGGTGGPGGEKLFFGSGTQLSVL.

The chain employs TRBV5-6 and TRBJ1-2, with TRBD1 matching over 8 bases. This CDR3 region has 14 residues. The ends lost 4 bases at V and 7 bases at J; junction bases unmatched: 9. The germline CDR1 and CDR2 sequences are SGHDT and YYEEEE. CDR3 sequence: CASSILRGLGGYTF. In nucleotides, the CDR3 is TGTGCCAGCAGCATCCTCAGGGGGCTGGGTGGCTACACCTTC.

The rearrangement links TRBV6-4 to TRBJ1-6; 9 bases agree with TRBD1. The V gene end was trimmed by 6 bases and the J gene end by 5 bases; junction bases not matched to a gene: 2. CDR3 length: 14 amino acids. Germline CDR1 MRHNA, CDR2 SNTAGT. CDR3 in amino acids: CASRRDRDNSPLHF. CDR3 in DNA: TGTGCCAGCAGGAGGGACAGGGATAATTCACCCCTCCACTTT.

About this clone: The same CDR3 is also encoded by other DNA sequences in this sample. The CDR3 bases are TGCGCCAGCAGCTCACGACAGGGAACCTACGAGCAGTACTTC. This encodes CASSSRQGTYEQYF. V and J are TRBV5-1 and TRBJ2-7; TRBD1 aligns across 7 bases. Germline CDR1 reads SGHRS; CDR2 reads YFSETQ. The CDR3 runs to 14 residues. Unmatched junction bases numbered 5, after V lost 3 bases and J lost 2 bases.

The chain carries TRBV6-6 and TRBJ2-7; D is possibly TRBD2 (7 bases). The germline V gene encodes CDR1 MNHNY and CDR2 SVGAGI (reference sequence). The CDR3 is 13 residues long. Trimming removed 6 bases from V and 4 bases from J, with 13 bases in between. The CDR3 DNA reads TGTGCCAGCAGCGGGGGGCGGTCGTACGAGCAGTACTTC. It codes for CASSGGRSYEQYF.

The chain carries TRBV7-3 and TRBJ2-1; 11 bases agree with TRBD2. J gave up 6 bases and V 5 bases, and 6 bases lay outside the gene matches. Germline V CDR1 and CDR2: SGHTA, FQGTGA. The CDR3 runs 15 residues. CDR3 amino acids: CASSKILAGVNEQFF. The CDR3 nucleotides read TGTGCCAGCAGCAAAATACTAGCGGGAGTCAATGAGCAGTTCTTC.

V gene TRBV5-1 combines with J gene TRBJ2-5, with 11 bases identical to TRBD2. Unmatched junction bases numbered 4, after V lost 4 bases and J lost 5 bases. CDR1 SGHRS and CDR2 YFSETQ come from the germline V gene. This CDR3 contains 14 residues. The CDR3 DNA reads as TGCGCCAGCAGCGTAGCGGGAGGGATGGAGACCCAGTACTTC. It yields the protein CASSVAGGMETQYF.

Here the CDR3 DNA reads TGTGCCAGTTCCAGGGGGGATCTTTGGCAAGAGACCCAGTACTTC. The encoded protein is CASSRGDLWQETQYF. The gene calls are TRBV6-1 and TRBJ2-5; TRBD1 is a possible D gene (7 bases). The CDR3 totals 15 residues. The V gene lost 9 bases and the J gene lost 2 bases, with 19 bases spanning the gap. The V gene's germline CDR1 is MNHNS and CDR2 SASEGT.

As to this clone: Other DNA sequences within the sample encode an identical CDR3. The rearrangement joins TRBV19 to TRBJ1-4; possibly TRBD1 for D (6 bases). The CDR3 is 15 amino acids. Germline loops: CDR1 LNHDA, CDR2 SQIVND (reference sequence). Trimming removed 2 bases from V and 0 bases from J, with 7 bases in between. This CDR3 reads CASSIRQATNEKLFF. The DNA for the CDR3 is TGTGCCAGTAGTATAAGACAGGCAACTAATGAAAAACTGTTTTTT.

The chain recombines TRBV15 with TRBJ2-7; TRBD2 matches 7 bases. Germline lookup yields CDR1 LNHNV and CDR2 YYDKDF (reference sequence). The CDR3 consists of 14 residues. J was trimmed by 3 bases and V by 0 bases; bases with no gene match: 2. The CDR3 sequence: CATSREGGFYEQYF. The CDR3 bases are TGTGCCACCAGCAGAGAGGGAGGGTTCTACGAGCAGTACTTC.

This clone was seen a single time. The chain employs TRBV5-1 and TRBJ2-7; 7 positions match TRBD1. Germline lookup yields CDR1 SGHRS and CDR2 YFSETQ. J was trimmed by 3 bases and V by 0 bases; bases with no gene match: 3. This CDR3 region has 14 residues. The CDR3 region has the DNA TGCGCCAGCAGCTTGGCCGGGACAGTCTACGAGCAGTACTTC. Its translation is CASSLAGTVYEQYF.

This sequence joins TRBV5-1 and TRBJ2-3; 9 nucleotides agree with TRBD2. Germline V gives CDR1 SGHRS, CDR2 YFSETQ. Trimming removed 4 bases from V and 2 bases from J; junction bases left unmatched: 5. This CDR3 has 15 amino acids. This CDR3 reads CASSPRGLATDTQYF. CDR3 DNA: TGCGCCAGCAGCCCGAGGGGACTAGCCACAGATACGCAGTATTTT.

The chain links TRBV30 to TRBJ1-4; 7 bases are a match to TRBD1. V was clipped by 3 bases and J by 4 bases; unmatched bases: 2. There are 13 residues in the CDR3. Germline-derived CDR1 and CDR2 are GTSNPN and SVGIG (reference sequence). The CDR3 reads CAWRRQGNEKLFF. The CDR3 DNA is TGTGCCTGGAGAAGACAGGGTAATGAAAAACTGTTTTTT.

J is TRBJ1-1 and V is TRBV7-9; tentative D call: TRBD1 (5 bases). Between the trimmed V and J ends, which lost 5 bases and 4 bases, there was a span of 11 bases. CDR1 and CDR2 from the germline V gene are SEHNR and FQNEAQ (reference sequence). CDR3 length: 13 residues. In nucleotides, the CDR3 is TGTGCCAGCAGCGTAATCCAGGGCACTGAAGCTTTCTTT. Translated, it gives CASSVIQGTEAFF.

This chain joins TRBV15 and TRBJ2-1, with TRBD1 identical over 11 bases. Germline V gives CDR1 LNHNV, CDR2 YYDKDF (reference sequence). The ends lost 5 bases at V and 9 bases at J; junction bases unmatched: 9. This CDR3 comprises 15 residues. The CDR3 DNA follows: TGTGCCACCAGCGGGGACAGGGGGGGTGTTCCTGAGCAGTTCTTC. It specifies CATSGDRGGVPEQFF.

This clone turned up a few times. The chain recombines TRBV6-6 with TRBJ1-6; 8 bases match TRBD1. Germline V CDR1 and CDR2: MNHNY, SVGAGI (reference sequence). Trimming took 0 bases from V and 6 from J; bases not matched to a gene: 4. The CDR3 runs 16 residues. The CDR3: CASSYSGQGGNSPLHF. The DNA for the CDR3 is TGTGCCAGCAGTTACTCCGGACAGGGTGGTAATTCACCCCTCCACTTT.

V usage is TRBV5-6 and J usage is TRBJ2-1; TRBD2 matches 14 bases. Germline V lookup: CDR1 SGHDT, CDR2 YYEEEE. The CDR3 length is 16 residues. Trimming cost V 5 bases and J 4 bases; bases outside gene matches: 5. For the CDR3, the DNA is TGTGCCAGCAGTTTTGGACTAGCGGGGGGATACAATGAGCAGTTCTTC. Encoded protein: CASSFGLAGGYNEQFF.

J is TRBJ2-3 and V is TRBV7-2; D perhaps matches TRBD2 (5 bases). The CDR3 extends over 14 amino acids. The germline gives CDR1 SGHTA, CDR2 FQGNSA. Trimming pared 0 bases from V and 3 bases from J, leaving 7 bases between. As DNA, the CDR3 is TGTGCCAGCAGCTTAGCACGAGGGACAGATACGCAGTATTTT. Translation: CASSLARGTDTQYF.

The chain links TRBV5-1 to TRBJ2-5, with D hard to call. This CDR3 region has 15 residues. Germline lookup yields CDR1 SGHRS and CDR2 YFSETQ. Trimming left V 0 bases short and J 2 bases short, with 11 bases between. CDR3 DNA: TGCGCCAGCAGCTTGGCCGTCGGAGTTCAAGAGACCCAGTACTTC. Translation: CASSLAVGVQETQYF. Full variable domain (missing parts from reference TRBV5-1 and TRBJ2-5): KAGVTQTPRYLIKTRGQQVTLSCSPISGHRSVSWYQQTPGQGLQFLFEYFSETQRNKGNFPGRFSGRQFSNSRSEMNVSTLELGDSALYLCASSLAVGVQETQYFGPGTRLLVL.

This clone appeared a single time. The rearrangement uses TRBV29-1 and TRBJ1-5; the match to TRBD1 covers 9 bases. CDR1 SQVTM and CDR2 ANQGSEA come from the germline V gene. CDR3 length: 13 amino acids. J lost 7 bases, V lost 1 base, and 2 bases had no gene match. The chain's CDR3 is CSVEGQGDQPQHF. The CDR3 DNA reads as TGCAGCGTTGAAGGACAGGGGGACCAGCCCCAGCATTTT.

The V and J genes are TRBV7-7 and TRBJ2-5; no clear D. Germline V gene data show CDR1 as SSHAT and CDR2 as FNYEAQ (reference sequence). V lost 5 bases and J 6 bases, leaving 13 bases between the germline ends. The CDR3 extends over 13 amino acids. CDR3: CASSPIRVQTQYF. As DNA, the CDR3 is TGTGCCAGCAGCCCAATTCGGGTGCAGACCCAGTACTTC.

The gene calls are TRBV4-1 and TRBJ1-5; TRBD1 aligns across 10 bases. After removal of 6 bases from V and 5 bases from J, the junction contained 4 bases not matched to a gene. The CDR3 is 14 amino acids. CDR1 is MGHRA, CDR2 YSYEKL, per germline. CDR3 DNA sequence: TGCGCCAGCAGTCAGGGACAGGGGTATCAGCCCCAGCATTTT. Translated: CASSQGQGYQPQHF.

The chain joins TRBV4-2 to TRBJ2-2, with TRBD1 as a possible D gene (6 bases). Germline V lookup: CDR1 LGHNA, CDR2 YNFKEQ. With 1 base removed from V and 5 bases from J, the gap between germline ends came to 11 bases. The CDR3 covers 15 residues. The CDR3 reads CASSQGPGATGELFF. DNA for the CDR3: TGTGCCAGCAGCCAAGGACCAGGGGCAACCGGGGAGCTGTTTTTT.

The chain employs TRBV5-1 and TRBJ1-1; 7 nucleotides line up with TRBD1. V shed 0 bases and J 0 bases; nucleotides not matched to a gene: 8. This CDR3 has 17 amino acids. Germline V gives CDR1 SGHRS, CDR2 YFSETQ. The CDR3 region is CASSLGGDSPMNTEAFF. The CDR3 coding sequence is TGCGCCAGCAGCTTGGGAGGGGACAGTCCCATGAACACTGAAGCTTTCTTT.

The V gene is TRBV10-3, the J gene TRBJ1-1, with D perhaps matching TRBD1 (6 bases). Trimming took 6 bases from V and 3 from J, leaving 14 bases between them. CDR3 length: 14 residues. Germline V lookup: CDR1 ENHRY, CDR2 SYGVKD. In nucleotides, the CDR3 is TGTGCCATCAGGAAGCAGGGGATCGACACTGAAGCTTTCTTT. Translated: CAIRKQGIDTEAFF.